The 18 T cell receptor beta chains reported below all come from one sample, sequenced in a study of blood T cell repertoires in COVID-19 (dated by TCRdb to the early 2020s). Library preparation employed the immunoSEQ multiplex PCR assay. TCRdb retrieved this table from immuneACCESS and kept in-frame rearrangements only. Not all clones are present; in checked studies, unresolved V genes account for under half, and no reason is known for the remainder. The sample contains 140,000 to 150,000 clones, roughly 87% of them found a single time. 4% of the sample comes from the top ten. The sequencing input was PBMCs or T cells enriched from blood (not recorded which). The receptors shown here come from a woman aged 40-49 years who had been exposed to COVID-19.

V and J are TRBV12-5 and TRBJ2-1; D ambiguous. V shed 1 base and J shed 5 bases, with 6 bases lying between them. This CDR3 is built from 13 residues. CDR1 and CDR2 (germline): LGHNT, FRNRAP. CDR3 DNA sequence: TGTGCTAGTGGTTTGGACTCACACAATGAGCAGTTCTTC. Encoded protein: CASGLDSHNEQFF.

Written as DNA, the CDR3 is TGTGCCAGCAGCCCCAGCAGGGGGTCTCGGGCTTTCTTT. Residues: CASSPSRGSRAFF. The genes are TRBV7-3 and TRBJ1-1, with TRBD1 matching 7 bases. J lost 11 bases, V lost 5 bases, and 11 bases had no gene match. This CDR3 has 13 amino acids. Germline assignment: CDR1 SGHTA and CDR2 FQGTGA.

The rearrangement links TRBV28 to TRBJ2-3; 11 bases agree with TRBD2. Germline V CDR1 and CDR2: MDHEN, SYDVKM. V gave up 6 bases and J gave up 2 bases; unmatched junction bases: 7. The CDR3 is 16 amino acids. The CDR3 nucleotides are TGTGCCAGCAGAACGGGACTAGCGGCATACACAGATACGCAGTATTTT. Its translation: CASRTGLAAYTDTQYF.

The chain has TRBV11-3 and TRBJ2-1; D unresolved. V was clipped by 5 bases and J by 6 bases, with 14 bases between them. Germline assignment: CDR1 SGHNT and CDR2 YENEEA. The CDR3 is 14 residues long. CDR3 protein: CASSPDWRGNEQFF. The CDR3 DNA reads TGTGCCAGCAGCCCCGACTGGCGAGGCAATGAGCAGTTCTTC. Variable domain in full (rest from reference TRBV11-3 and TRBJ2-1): EAGVVQSPRYKIIEKKQPVAFWCNPISGHNTLYWYLQNLGQGPELLIRYENEEAVDDSQLPKDRFSAERLKGVDSTLKIQPAELGDSAVYLCASSPDWRGNEQFFGPGTRLTVL.

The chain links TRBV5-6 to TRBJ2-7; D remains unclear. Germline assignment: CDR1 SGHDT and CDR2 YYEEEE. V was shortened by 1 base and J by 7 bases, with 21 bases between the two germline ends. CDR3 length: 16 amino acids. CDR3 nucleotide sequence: TGTGCCAGCAGCTTGAAGGCCAGGCGATCTATGGGTGAGCAGTACTTC. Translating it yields CASSLKARRSMGEQYF.

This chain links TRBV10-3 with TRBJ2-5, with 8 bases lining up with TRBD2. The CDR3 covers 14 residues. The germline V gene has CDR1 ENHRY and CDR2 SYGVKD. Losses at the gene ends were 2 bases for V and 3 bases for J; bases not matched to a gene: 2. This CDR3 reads CAISESSGEETQYF. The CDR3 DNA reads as TGTGCCATCAGTGAGAGTAGCGGGGAAGAGACCCAGTACTTC.

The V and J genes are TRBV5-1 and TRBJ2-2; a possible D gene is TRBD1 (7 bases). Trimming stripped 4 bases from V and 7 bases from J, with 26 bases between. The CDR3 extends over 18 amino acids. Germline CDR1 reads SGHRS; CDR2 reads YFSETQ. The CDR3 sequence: CASSPRGLEGAYVGELFF. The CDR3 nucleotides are TGCGCCAGCAGCCCACGAGGATTGGAGGGGGCGTACGTCGGGGAGCTGTTTTTT.

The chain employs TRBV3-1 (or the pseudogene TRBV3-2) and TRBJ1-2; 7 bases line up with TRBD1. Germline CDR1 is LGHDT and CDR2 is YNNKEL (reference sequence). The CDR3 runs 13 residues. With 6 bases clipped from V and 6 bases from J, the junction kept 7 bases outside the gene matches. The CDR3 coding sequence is TGTGCCAGCAGAGTACAAGGGGGCAATGGCTACACCTTC. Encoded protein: CASRVQGGNGYTF.

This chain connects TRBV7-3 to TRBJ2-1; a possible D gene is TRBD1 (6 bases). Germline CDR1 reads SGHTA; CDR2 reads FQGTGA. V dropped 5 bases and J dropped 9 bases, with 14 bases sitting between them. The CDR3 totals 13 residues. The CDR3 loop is CASSGDNSSEQFF. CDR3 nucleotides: TGTGCCAGCAGCGGGGACAATTCGTCTGAGCAGTTCTTC.

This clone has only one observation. The DNA for the CDR3 is TGTGCCAGCAGCTTATACCAGACTGAGACCGGGGAGCTGTTTTTT. The encoded protein is CASSLYQTETGELFF. The gene calls are TRBV7-9 and TRBJ2-2; D unresolved. CDR3 length: 15 residues. Germline V gene data show CDR1 as SEHNR and CDR2 as FQNEAQ (reference sequence). Between the trimmed V and J ends, which lost 2 bases and 5 bases, there was a span of 12 bases.

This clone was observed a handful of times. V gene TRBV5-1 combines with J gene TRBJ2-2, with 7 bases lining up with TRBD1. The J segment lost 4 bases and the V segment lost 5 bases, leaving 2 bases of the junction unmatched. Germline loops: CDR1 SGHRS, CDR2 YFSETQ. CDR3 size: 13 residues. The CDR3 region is CASRQGITGELFF. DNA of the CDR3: TGCGCCAGCAGACAGGGGATCACCGGGGAGCTGTTTTTT.

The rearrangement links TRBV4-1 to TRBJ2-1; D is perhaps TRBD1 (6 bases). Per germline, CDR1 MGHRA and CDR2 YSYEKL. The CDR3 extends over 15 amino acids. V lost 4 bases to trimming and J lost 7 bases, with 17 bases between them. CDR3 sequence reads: CASSPGTLVRNEQFF. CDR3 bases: TGCGCCAGCAGCCCGGGGACACTTGTTCGGAATGAGCAGTTCTTC.

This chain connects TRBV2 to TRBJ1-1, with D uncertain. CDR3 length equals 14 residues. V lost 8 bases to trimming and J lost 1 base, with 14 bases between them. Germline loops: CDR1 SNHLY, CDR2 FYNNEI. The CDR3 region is CASCKGGGNTEAFF. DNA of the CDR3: TGTGCCAGCTGTAAGGGAGGAGGGAACACTGAAGCTTTCTTT. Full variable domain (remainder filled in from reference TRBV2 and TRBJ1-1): EPEVTQTPSHQVTQMGQEVILRCVPISNHLYFYWYRQILGQKVEFLVSFYNNEISEKSEIFDDQFSVERPDGSNFTLKIRSTKLEDSAMYFCASCKGGGNTEAFFGQGTRLTVV.

The CDR3 bases are TGTGCCAGCACGTCAGGGGAGTTGGAAGAGCAGTACTTC. Translation: CASTSGELEEQYF. The genes are TRBV27 and TRBJ2-7, with D possibly being TRBD1 (6 bases). V lost 7 bases, J lost 7 bases, and 17 bases lay in between. The CDR3 loop spans 13 amino acids. The V gene's germline CDR1 is MNHEY and CDR2 SMNVEV (reference sequence).

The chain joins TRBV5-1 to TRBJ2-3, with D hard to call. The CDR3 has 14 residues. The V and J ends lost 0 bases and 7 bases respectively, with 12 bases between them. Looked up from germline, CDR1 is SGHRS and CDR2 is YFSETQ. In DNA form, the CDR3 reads TGCGCCAGCAGCTTGGCCATTTCAGGTCATACGCAGTATTTT. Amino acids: CASSLAISGHTQYF. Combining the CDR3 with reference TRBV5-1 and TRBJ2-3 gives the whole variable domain KAGVTQTPRYLIKTRGQQVTLSCSPISGHRSVSWYQQTPGQGLQFLFEYFSETQRNKGNFPGRFSGRQFSNSRSEMNVSTLELGDSALYLCASSLAISGHTQYFGPGTRLTVL.

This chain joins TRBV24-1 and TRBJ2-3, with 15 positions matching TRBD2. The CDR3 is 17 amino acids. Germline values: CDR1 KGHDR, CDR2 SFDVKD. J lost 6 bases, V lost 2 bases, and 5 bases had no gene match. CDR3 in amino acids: CATSDSRTSGRVDTQYF. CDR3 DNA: TGTGCCACCAGTGATTCCCGGACTAGCGGGAGGGTTGATACGCAGTATTTT.

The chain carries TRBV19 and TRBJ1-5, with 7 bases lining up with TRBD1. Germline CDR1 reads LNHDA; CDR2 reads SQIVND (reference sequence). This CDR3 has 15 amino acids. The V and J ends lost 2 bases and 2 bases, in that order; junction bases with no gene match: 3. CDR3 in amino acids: CASSIRQGGNQPQHF. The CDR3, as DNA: TGTGCCAGTAGTATAAGACAGGGCGGCAATCAGCCCCAGCATTTT.

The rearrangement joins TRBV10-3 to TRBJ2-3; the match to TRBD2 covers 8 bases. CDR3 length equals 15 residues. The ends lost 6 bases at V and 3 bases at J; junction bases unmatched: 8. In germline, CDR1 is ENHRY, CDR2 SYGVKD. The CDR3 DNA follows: TGTGCCATCAGGACCGGGACTAGAGGAACAGATACGCAGTATTTT. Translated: CAIRTGTRGTDTQYF.